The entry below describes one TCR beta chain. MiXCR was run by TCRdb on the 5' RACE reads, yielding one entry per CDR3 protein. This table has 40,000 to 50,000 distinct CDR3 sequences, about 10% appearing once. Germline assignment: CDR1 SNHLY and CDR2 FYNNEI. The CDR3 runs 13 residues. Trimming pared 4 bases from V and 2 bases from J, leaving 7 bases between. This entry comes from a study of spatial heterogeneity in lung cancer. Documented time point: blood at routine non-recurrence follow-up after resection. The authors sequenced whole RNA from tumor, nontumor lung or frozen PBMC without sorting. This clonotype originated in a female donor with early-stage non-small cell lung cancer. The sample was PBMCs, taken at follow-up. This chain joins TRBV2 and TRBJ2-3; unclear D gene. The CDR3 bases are TGTGCCAGCAGTGTCCTAGACACAGATACGCAGTATTTT. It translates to CASSVLDTDTQYF.